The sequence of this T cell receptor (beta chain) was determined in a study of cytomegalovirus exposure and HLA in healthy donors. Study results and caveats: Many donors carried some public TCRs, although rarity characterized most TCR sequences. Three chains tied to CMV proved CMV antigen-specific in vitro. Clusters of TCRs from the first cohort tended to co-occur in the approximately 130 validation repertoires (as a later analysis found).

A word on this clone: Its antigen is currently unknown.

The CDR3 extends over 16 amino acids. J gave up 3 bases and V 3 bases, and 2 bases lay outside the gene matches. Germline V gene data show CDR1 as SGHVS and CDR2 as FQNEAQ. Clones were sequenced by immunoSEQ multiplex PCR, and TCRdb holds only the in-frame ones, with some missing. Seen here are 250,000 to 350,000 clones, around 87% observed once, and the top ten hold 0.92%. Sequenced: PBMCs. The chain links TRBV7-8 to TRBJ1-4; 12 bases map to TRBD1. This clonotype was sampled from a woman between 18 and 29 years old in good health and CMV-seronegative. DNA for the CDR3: TGTGCCAGCAGCTTGGGACAGGGGGCGGCTAATGAAAAACTGTTTTTT. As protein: CASSLGQGAANEKLFF. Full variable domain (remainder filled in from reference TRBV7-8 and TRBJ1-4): GAGVSQSPRYKVAKRGQDVALRCDPISGHVSLFWYQQALGQGPEFLTYFQNEAQLDKSGLPSDRFFAERPEGSVSTLKIQRTQQEDSAVYLCASSLGQGAANEKLFFGSGTQLSVL.